These 3 T cell receptor beta chains originate from one sample sequenced in a study of T cells in Graves' hyperthyroidism and ophthalmopathy. Researchers took RNA transcripts and amplified the TCR beta CDR3 regions from them. A set of HTBI primers served as the primers for a first-round RT-PCR of the TCR CDR3. Via MiXCR, TCRdb re-called the multiplex PCR reads, giving one row per CDR3 protein. Here the sample spans more than 500,000 distinct CDR3 sequences, approximately 15% being singletons. Specimen: blood. The receptor source for this set is a woman aged 40 to 50 with Graves' ophthalmopathy.

Many counts were recorded for this clonotype. The chain links TRBV28 to TRBJ2-5; TRBD1 is a possible D gene (5 bases). Germline lookup yields CDR1 MDHEN and CDR2 SYDVKM. The CDR3 has 14 residues. Trimming took 2 bases from V and 3 from J, leaving 10 bases between them. CDR3 bases: TGTGCCAGCAGTTTACCGGACAACGAAGAGACCCAGTACTTC. Translating gives CASSLPDNEETQYF.

This clonotype was observed a handful of times. The CDR3 DNA reads as TGTGCCAGCAGTACGACAGGACCCAACTATGGCTACACCTTC. This codes for CASSTTGPNYGYTF. This chain joins TRBV27 and TRBJ1-2; D may be TRBD1 (6 bases). The CDR3 extends over 14 amino acids. V was trimmed by 5 bases and J by 2 bases, leaving 12 bases between them. Germline lookup yields CDR1 MNHEY and CDR2 SMNVEV (reference sequence).

The table lists this clonotype with many counts. The V gene is TRBV12-5, the J gene TRBJ1-1, with D uncertain. V was clipped by 4 bases and J by 5 bases, with 11 bases between them. Germline V CDR1 and CDR2: LGHNT, FRNRAP. The CDR3 sequence is 13 residues long. CDR3 loop: CASGSNLGTEAFF. CDR3 in DNA: TGTGCTAGTGGTTCAAACTTGGGAACTGAAGCTTTCTTT.